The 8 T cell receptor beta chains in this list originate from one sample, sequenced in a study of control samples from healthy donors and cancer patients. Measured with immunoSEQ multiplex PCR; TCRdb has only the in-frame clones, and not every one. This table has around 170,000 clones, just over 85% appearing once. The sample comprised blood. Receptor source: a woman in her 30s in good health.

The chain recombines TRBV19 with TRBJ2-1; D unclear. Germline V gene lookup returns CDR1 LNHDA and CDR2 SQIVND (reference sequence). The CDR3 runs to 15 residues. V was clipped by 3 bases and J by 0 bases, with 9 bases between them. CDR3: CASSIIYYSYNEQFF. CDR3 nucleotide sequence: TGTGCCAGTAGTATTATTTATTACTCCTACAATGAGCAGTTCTTC.

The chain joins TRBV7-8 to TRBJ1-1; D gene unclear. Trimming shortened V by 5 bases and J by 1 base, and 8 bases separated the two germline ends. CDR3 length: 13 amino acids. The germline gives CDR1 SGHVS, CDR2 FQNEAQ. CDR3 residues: CASSTNQNTEAFF. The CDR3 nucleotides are TGTGCCAGCAGCACAAACCAGAACACTGAAGCTTTCTTT. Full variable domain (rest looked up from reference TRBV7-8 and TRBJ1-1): GAGVSQSPRYKVAKRGQDVALRCDPISGHVSLFWYQQALGQGPEFLTYFQNEAQLDKSGLPSDRFFAERPEGSVSTLKIQRTQQEDSAVYLCASSTNQNTEAFFGQGTRLTVV.

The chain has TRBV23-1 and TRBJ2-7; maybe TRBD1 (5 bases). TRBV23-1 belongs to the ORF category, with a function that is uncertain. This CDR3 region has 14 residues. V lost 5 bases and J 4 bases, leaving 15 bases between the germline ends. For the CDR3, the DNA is TGCGCCAGCAGTGGGCAGGGATCTTCATACGAGCAGTACTTC. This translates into CASSGQGSSYEQYF.

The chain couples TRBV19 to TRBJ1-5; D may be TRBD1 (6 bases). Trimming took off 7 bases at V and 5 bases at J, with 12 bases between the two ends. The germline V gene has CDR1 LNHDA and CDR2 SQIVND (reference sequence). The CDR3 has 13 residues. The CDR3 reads CASTMDSYQPQHF. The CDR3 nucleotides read TGTGCCAGTACGATGGACAGTTATCAGCCCCAGCATTTT.

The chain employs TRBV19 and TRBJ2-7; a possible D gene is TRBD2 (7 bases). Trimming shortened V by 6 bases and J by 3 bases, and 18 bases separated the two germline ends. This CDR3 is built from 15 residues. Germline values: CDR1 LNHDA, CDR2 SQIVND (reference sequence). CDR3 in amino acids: CASSWGLAADYEQYF. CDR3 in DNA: TGTGCCAGTAGCTGGGGGCTAGCGGCAGACTACGAGCAGTACTTC.

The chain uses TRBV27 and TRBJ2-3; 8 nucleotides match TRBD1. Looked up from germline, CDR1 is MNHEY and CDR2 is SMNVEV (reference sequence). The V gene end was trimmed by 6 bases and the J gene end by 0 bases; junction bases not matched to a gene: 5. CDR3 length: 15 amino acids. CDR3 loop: CASSRQGISTDTQYF. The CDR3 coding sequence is TGTGCCAGCAGCAGACAGGGGATAAGCACAGATACGCAGTATTTT.

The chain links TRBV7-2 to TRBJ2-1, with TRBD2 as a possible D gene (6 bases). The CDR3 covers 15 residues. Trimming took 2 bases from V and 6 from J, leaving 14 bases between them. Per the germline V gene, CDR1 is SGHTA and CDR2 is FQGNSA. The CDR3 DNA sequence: TGTGCCAGCAGCTTAAAGTGGACTATTGGCAATGAGCAGTTCTTC. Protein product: CASSLKWTIGNEQFF.

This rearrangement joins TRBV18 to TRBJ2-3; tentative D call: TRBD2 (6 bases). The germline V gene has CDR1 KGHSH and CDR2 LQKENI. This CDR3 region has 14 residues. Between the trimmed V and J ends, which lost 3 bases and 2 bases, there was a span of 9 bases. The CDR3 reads CASSPWGDTDTQYF. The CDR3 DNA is TGTGCCAGCTCACCGTGGGGGGACACAGATACGCAGTATTTT.